This T cell receptor (beta chain) emerged from a study of cytomegalovirus exposure and HLA in healthy donors listed by TCRdb under 2017. Concerning the study at large: An earlier analysis of some 600 of the donors reported about 300 Gb of sequence data and 95 million to 130 million unique TCR beta sequences obtained from about 170 million T cells. An early release covering around 630 HLA-typed donors comprised about 320 gigabases of sequencing data and some 79 million unique TCR sequences. Of the roughly 390 genotyped donors, roughly 85% fell in the genetic ancestry cluster associated with self-reported Caucasian donors. The study was designed to test whether signatures of past pathogen exposure could be identified by cataloging public T cell receptors. The study used immunosequencing to profile the T cell repertoires of 666 subjects and linked those repertoires to cytomegalovirus serostatus. Along with the approximately 600-subject first cohort, a separate validation cohort of approximately 110 different subjects was used. High-throughput TCR immunosequencing, statistical association of individual TCRs with disease status, and machine learning were combined to predict cytomegalovirus infection status. A later analysis re-examined previously published TCR beta repertoires from just over 650 donors and added high-resolution HLA genotyping to investigate patterns of TCR occurrence. In the later analysis, no new phenotypic data were used to find candidate immune exposures; instead, reliance was placed on TCR beta sequences and their occurrence across donors. In an earlier analysis of over 550 of the donors, high-throughput TCR beta sequencing was used to judge whether each TCR beta V gene segment behaved as functional or pseudogenic. Alongside the repertoire data, information on donor age, sex, ethnicity and CMV serostatus was compiled. Genome-wide SNP genotypes for about 65% of the 666 donors were used in a later genetic analysis, which treated that subset as a discovery cohort. All discovery cohort repertoires had been generated using a single sequencing platform. HLA typing included class I and class II loci at four-digit resolution. Typing coverage varied by locus: about 629-630 donors for A, B, C, DRB1 and DQB1; 500 to 550 for DQA1; some 610 for DPA1; under 490 for DPB1. Because of strong linkage in the cohort, 4 to 6 DR-DQ haplotypes were treated as single units for association and clustering. On average, 235,054 unique TCR beta nucleotide sequences were sequenced per donor among a few hundred genotyped donors of the cohort, with about 17% of those sequences being non-productive. The research as a whole found: In the study, around 160 TCR beta chains were listed as associated with cytomegalovirus. In a later analysis, several top co-occurrence clusters were reported to appear linked to parvovirus B19, influenza, CMV and Epstein-Barr virus. Because HLA typing was missing for some donors at each locus, association tests included only the typed subset. Only TCR beta chains were sequenced in this cohort, and the absence of alpha or paired-chain data limited detectable features. According to a later analysis, TCR association rates differed among HLA loci, with DRB1 alleles showing the most associated TCRs and HLA-C alleles showing the fewest. Strong co-occurrence of HLA alleles, especially DR and DQ, made assigning TCR associations to individual alleles difficult. A group of highly shared sequence variants was considered likely to be a technical artifact of the sequencing pipeline. The only immune exposure information available for the cohort was CMV serostatus. Linkage disequilibrium might explain the correlated functional status among segregating V segments, but an unknown experimental factor could not be excluded. While some public TCRs were present in many individuals, most TCR sequences turned up only very rarely across donors. A further reported finding was that TCR beta sequences accurately predicted the HLA-A and HLA-B alleles for most subjects in the first cohort. According to the authors, the approach could potentially be generalized to other disease states and immunological phenotypes. The classifier was reported to diagnose cytomegalovirus status with high specificity and sensitivity in both the original and validation cohorts. Roughly uniform sequencing depth across donors was assumed in presence/absence analyses, although this assumption may not hold. In a later analysis, 15,000 to 20,000 TCR beta sequences were associated with specific HLA alleles at a false discovery rate of 0.05. Some IMGT-functional V segments, including TRBV6-2 and TRBV6-3, could not be told apart with the 87-base-pair reads, so those segments were excluded. In vitro tests confirmed that a few of the cytomegalovirus-associated TCR beta chains recognize cytomegalovirus antigens. The earlier analysis of 450 to 700 of the donors excluded 15 to 20 rarely observed V segments, including chromosome 9 orphons, because counts were too low. According to a later analysis, most CMV-associated TCR beta chains appeared to be HLA-restricted, and the HLA associations seemed to be driven largely by CMV exposure. In a later genetic analysis, fewer N-insertions in productive TCRs were reported among donors in an Asian-associated ancestry cluster than the roughly 700-donor mean. An association between a missense DCLRE1C variant and V-gene and J-gene trimming of TCR beta chains was found in a later genetic analysis and replicated in an independent cohort. In a later analysis, HLA-associated TCR beta chains showed more clonal expansion and lower generation probabilities than non-associated chains that were equally common. In an earlier analysis of fewer than 700 of the donors, most TCR beta V segments appeared in productive rearrangements about 90% or about 30% of the time, broadly matching IMGT annotations.

Its CDR3 holds 12 amino acids, cysteine through phenylalanine. Just CDR3 DNA is preserved here, 36 bases in frame from base 1. CDR1 and CDR2, looked up from the germline V gene, are MDHEN and SYDVKM. In total, roughly 670 healthy bone marrow donors made up the cohort. All cohort members were sampled while nominally healthy, although unrecorded immune exposures were likely present. The donor was CMV seropositive and belonged to the group of more than 250 seropositive cohort members. Each donor provided a peripheral blood sample, and peripheral blood mononuclear cells were used for TCR beta sequencing. The Qiagen DNeasy Blood Extraction Kit was used to extract genomic DNA from the blood cell samples. Concerning this clone itself: Its antigen specificity is not known. There are no base qualities to consult, and no much larger clone falls within one base.

Receptors were amplified or captured by the immunoSEQ multiplex PCR assay. The multiplex PCR relied on a mix of 60 forward primers for TCR Vbeta segments and 13 reverse primers for TCR Jbeta segments. The CDR3 region of rearranged TCR beta genes was amplified from genomic DNA with a multiplex PCR assay. The Illumina HiSeq System was used to sequence the amplified TCR beta libraries as 87-base-pair reads. The original pipeline was this. In a later analysis, some 80 million unique TCR beta chains were counted across the approximately 620 repertoires, and approximately 9.9 million of these chains were shared by at least two donors. A nearest-neighbor algorithm error-corrected the raw reads and collapsed the reads into unique sequences, merging closely related sequences to remove PCR and sequencing errors. To assign V, D and J gene segments, CDR3 sequences were aligned to IMGT reference sequences. For a sequence to be retained, at least a six-nucleotide match to both a V gene segment and a J gene segment was required. Rearrangements were classified as productive when the CDR3 lacked stop codons and remained in frame with V and J, and all other rearrangements were classified as non-productive. CDR3 was defined by IMGT convention, running from the second conserved V-encoded cysteine to the conserved J-encoded phenylalanine. The earlier analysis of around 640 of the donors excluded sequences that lacked an unambiguous match to a single V gene segment. In an earlier analysis of approximately 610 of the donors, V segments were called functional above 56.7% productive rearrangements and were called segregating when the between-donor standard deviation exceeded 5%. A statistical classification framework was built for diagnosing cytomegalovirus status from the catalog of TCR beta chain sequences. In a later analysis, TCR nucleotide sequences were compared against IMGT/GENE-DB human TR gene sequences so that V and J genes could be assigned. Using the TCRdist pipeline, a later analysis assigned CDR3 sequences along with most-parsimonious VDJ recombination scenarios. In a later analysis, each TCR beta chain was defined by its CDR3 amino acid sequence together with its V-gene family, and reads without a unique V-gene family were excluded. To address suspected cross-contamination and a sequencing artifact, a later analysis removed 550 to 750 highly shared, low-generation-probability nucleotide sequences. In a later analysis, a clonal expansion index was calculated for each public chain from normalized within-repertoire ranks of inferred template counts. In a later analysis, generation probabilities were computed using a VDJ recombination model fitted to out-of-frame rearrangements, and the results were checked against IGoR. In a later analysis, TCR-TCR, TCR-HLA and TCR-CMV co-occurrence was scored with hypergeometric tests, and a repertoire-size bias correction was applied to TCR pairs. A later analysis estimated false discovery rates by permuting HLA or CMV assignments 20 times. In a later analysis, co-occurring TCRs were grouped using DBSCAN, and TCRdist sequence similarity was added for clustering within HLA-allele-positive subsets. Repertoires with fewer than 30,000 or more than 120,000 public chains were left out of co-occurrence clustering, as were five repertoires with anomalous nucleotide sharing. Drawn from immuneACCESS, this table holds only the in-frame rearrangements with V and J called that TCRdb kept. Clones are partly lost; checked studies trace under half to an unresolved V gene and leave the rest unexplained. The DNA was the basis for D and trimming; V, J and clone size are from that table. Recorded for this sample are 100,000 or so clones; approximately 76% of them occurred a single time. The top ten clonotypes cover 9.5% to 13% of the sample.

The rearrangement combines TRBV28 with TRBJ2-5, with TRBD1 perhaps the D gene, on 6 matching bases. The J call is doubtful: the DNA matches TRBJ2-7 better. Sequencing input: PBMCs. This clonotype was sampled from a man aged 25-45 years in good health and CMV-seropositive. The sequenced DNA: TGTGCCAGCAGGCCAGGGGTCTACGAGCAGTACTTC. It translates as CASRPGVYEQYF.